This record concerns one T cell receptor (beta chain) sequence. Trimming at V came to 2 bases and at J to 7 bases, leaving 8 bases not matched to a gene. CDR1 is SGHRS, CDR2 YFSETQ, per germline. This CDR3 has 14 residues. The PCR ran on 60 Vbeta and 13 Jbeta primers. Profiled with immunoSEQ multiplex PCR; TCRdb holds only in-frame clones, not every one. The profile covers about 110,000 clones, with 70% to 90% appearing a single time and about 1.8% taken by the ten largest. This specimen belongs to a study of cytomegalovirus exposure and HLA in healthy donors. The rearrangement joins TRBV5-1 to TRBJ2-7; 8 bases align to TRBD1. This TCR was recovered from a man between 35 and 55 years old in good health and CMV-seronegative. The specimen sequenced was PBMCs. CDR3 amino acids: CASSLEDRAIEQYF. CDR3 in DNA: TGCGCCAGCAGCTTAGAGGACAGGGCTATTGAGCAGTACTTC.